This TCR beta chain came from a study of response to subunit inactivated influenza vaccine (dated by TCRdb to 2016 to 2018). In terms of the full investigation: The study used deep quantitative T cell receptor repertoire profiling to track responses to a trivalent subunit inactivated influenza vaccine.

Unmatched junction bases come to 6, with V trimmed by 4 bases and J by 9 bases. Its CDR3 holds 15 amino acids, cysteine through phenylalanine. Kept here is only the CDR3 DNA, which spans 45 bases and is read in frame from base 1. Looking up the germline V gene yields CDR1 MNHEY and CDR2 SVGAGI. Libraries were made using RT-PCR. Instrument on record: Illumina HiSeq 2500. TCRdb trimmed the raw reads at Q25, called clones with MiXCR and kept productive beta chains. Rows are unified per CDR3 protein, each entry keeping the most common DNA and genes. The table for this sample lists about 780,000 distinct CDR3 sequences; approximately 18% of them were counted only once. Approximately 10% of the sample is taken by the ten largest. General conclusions and limits of the study: It was suggested by the authors that each seasonal influenza vaccination may recruit only a limited number of new T cells.

Comments on this clonotype: Its antigen remains unidentified. No base qualities exist here, and no much larger clone lies one base off it.

This specimen was PBMCs from blood, taken around 5 days after vaccination. The chain is encoded by TRBV6-5 joined to TRBJ2-3; TRBD2 agrees with 14 junctional bases. The receptor was derived from a man aged 50 to 59 who received an inactivated influenza vaccine. Donor details come from another sample of the same person, matched by shared clones. The CDR3 has the sequence CASSSTTSGGATQYF. The DNA is TGTGCCAGCAGTTCGACGACTAGCGGGGGGGCCACGCAGTATTTT.